This entry lists 27 T cell receptor beta chains sequenced from one sample in a study of OX40 agonist ivuxolimab in advanced cancers. The repertoire was sequenced with immunoSEQ multiplex PCR; TCRdb's copy has only in-frame clones and lacks some. The sample shows about 60,000 clones, 93% of them seen only once. The source material was CD4+ or CD8+ T cells sorted from blood, sampled in a trial of the OX40 agonist ivuxolimab. The receptor source for this set is an adult with an advanced solid tumor such as melanoma, head and neck, liver or kidney cancer.

The V gene is TRBV7-8, the J gene TRBJ2-5; no clear D. Germline values: CDR1 SGHVS, CDR2 FQNEAQ. V shed 5 bases and J shed 4 bases, with 23 bases lying between them. The CDR3 is 17 amino acids. DNA of the CDR3: TGTGCCAGCAGCATCCCCTCTTGGCAGGCTGAAGGAGAGACCCAGTACTTC. Residues: CASSIPSWQAEGETQYF.

The chain uses TRBV27 and TRBJ2-1; TRBD1 matches 7 bases. Per germline, CDR1 MNHEY and CDR2 SMNVEV (reference sequence). The CDR3 contains 12 residues. V was pared by 3 bases and J by 11 bases, with 4 bases of the junction left unmatched. The CDR3 coding sequence is TGTGCCAGCAGTTTCCCGGACAGGCAGCAGTTCTTC. Its protein product is CASSFPDRQQFF.

The CDR3 DNA sequence: TGTGCCAGCAGCTACTCCTACGAGCAGTACTTC. Encoded protein: CASSYSYEQYF. The gene calls are TRBV11-2 and TRBJ2-7; the D is unclear. The CDR3 runs 11 residues. The V gene lost 4 bases and the J gene lost 0 bases, with 1 base spanning the gap. CDR1 is SGHAT, CDR2 FQNNGV, per germline.

The J gene is TRBJ2-1, the V gene TRBV7-2, with 7 bases matching TRBD2. Trimming cost V 5 bases and J 5 bases; bases outside gene matches: 12. CDR3 length equals 16 residues. Germline CDR1 and CDR2: SGHTA and FQGNSA. The CDR3 region has the DNA TGTGCCAGCAGCGTCGAAGGGGAGGGTGACGACAATGAGCAGTTCTTC. Protein sequence: CASSVEGEGDDNEQFF.

The rearrangement links TRBV5-4 to TRBJ2-3; TRBD2 aligns across 11 bases. The CDR3 loop spans 17 amino acids. Looked up from germline, CDR1 is SGHNT and CDR2 is YYREEE (reference sequence). V was clipped by 0 bases and J by 0 bases; unmatched bases: 3. The CDR3 protein is CASSLGSGRASTDTQYF. Here the CDR3 DNA reads TGTGCCAGCAGCTTGGGTAGCGGGAGGGCCAGCACAGATACGCAGTATTTT. The full variable domain, its missing parts supplied by reference TRBV5-4 and TRBJ2-3, is ETGVTQSPTHLIKTRGQQVTLRCSSQSGHNTVSWYQQALGQGPQFIFQYYREEENGRGNFPPRFSGLQFPNYSSELNVNALELDDSALYLCASSLGSGRASTDTQYFGPGTRLTVL.

The table lists this clone with a few counts. The CDR3 nucleotides read TGCGCCAGCCTGCGCGGGACTGAAGCTTTCTTT. Amino acids: CASLRGTEAFF. The V gene is TRBV5-1, the J gene TRBJ1-1, with D hard to call. The CDR3 sequence is 11 residues long. Between the trimmed V and J ends, which lost 7 bases and 5 bases, there was a span of 9 bases. The germline V gene encodes CDR1 SGHRS and CDR2 YFSETQ. The complete variable domain, with remaining parts taken from reference TRBV5-1 and TRBJ1-1, reads KAGVTQTPRYLIKTRGQQVTLSCSPISGHRSVSWYQQTPGQGLQFLFEYFSETQRNKGNFPGRFSGRQFSNSRSEMNVSTLELGDSALYLCASLRGTEAFFGQGTRLTVV.

The CDR3 loop reads CASSIEAERAFF. The CDR3 DNA reads TGTGCCAGTAGTATAGAGGCGGAAAGGGCTTTCTTT. The chain has TRBV19 and TRBJ1-1; D unresolved. Germline loops: CDR1 LNHDA, CDR2 SQIVND (reference sequence). V was shortened by 0 bases and J by 11 bases, with 10 bases between the two germline ends. CDR3 length: 12 amino acids.

The genes are TRBV9 and TRBJ2-3; D is ambiguous. Germline lookup yields CDR1 SGDLS and CDR2 YYNGEE. With 0 bases removed from V and 5 bases from J, the gap between germline ends came to 10 bases. The CDR3 consists of 14 residues. The CDR3 region is CASSVEGEGDTQYF. The CDR3 nucleotides are TGTGCCAGCAGCGTAGAAGGCGAAGGAGATACGCAGTATTTT.

The V gene is TRBV9, the J gene TRBJ1-3; D remains ambiguous. From germline, CDR1 is SGDLS and CDR2 YYNGEE. The CDR3 runs 15 residues. V was trimmed by 3 bases and J by 0 bases, leaving 10 bases between them. The CDR3 nucleotides read TGTGCCAGCAGCGCGGTGGACGACTCTGGAAACACCATATATTTT. Its protein product is CASSAVDDSGNTIYF.

The chain has TRBV5-1 and TRBJ2-5, with 10 positions matching TRBD1. The CDR3 is made up of 14 amino acids. Germline lookup yields CDR1 SGHRS and CDR2 YFSETQ. V gave up 4 bases and J gave up 7 bases; unmatched junction bases: 7. The CDR3 region is CASSPDRGLVTQYF. CDR3 bases: TGCGCCAGCAGCCCCGACAGGGGGCTGGTGACCCAGTACTTC.

A single count supports this clone. The V and J genes are TRBV28 and TRBJ2-3; D is perhaps TRBD2 (5 bases). Trimming took off 3 bases at V and 0 bases at J, with 13 bases between the two ends. This CDR3 has 16 residues. CDR1 is MDHEN, CDR2 SYDVKM, per germline. In DNA, the CDR3 is TGTGCCAGCAGTTTCCCCAGCGGAGCTAGCACAGATACGCAGTATTTT. Translation: CASSFPSGASTDTQYF.

The chain recombines TRBV7-6 with TRBJ1-4, with a possible D match to TRBD1 (5 bases). This CDR3 spans 11 amino acids. CDR1 and CDR2 (germline): SGHVS, FNYEAQ. The V and J ends lost 4 bases and 13 bases respectively, with 10 bases between them. In DNA, the CDR3 is TGTGCCAGCAGCTCTAGTGGGACACTGTTTTTT. It yields the protein CASSSSGTLFF.

This chain links TRBV28 with TRBJ2-3; no clear D gene. The CDR3 totals 13 residues. The V gene lost 3 bases and the J gene lost 5 bases, with 9 bases spanning the gap. The germline V gene encodes CDR1 MDHEN and CDR2 SYDVKM. CDR3 amino acids: CASSFRIEDTQYF. Written as DNA, the CDR3 is TGTGCCAGCAGTTTCCGTATCGAAGATACGCAGTATTTT. Full variable domain (remainder filled in from reference TRBV28 and TRBJ2-3): DVKVTQSSRYLVKRTGEKVFLECVQDMDHENMFWYRQDPGLGLRLIYFSYDVKMKEKGDIPEGYSVSREKKERFSLILESASTNQTSMYLCASSFRIEDTQYFGPGTRLTVL.

The chain links TRBV19 to TRBJ2-1, with D perhaps given as TRBD1 or TRBD2 (6 bases each). V dropped 1 base and J dropped 3 bases, with 10 bases sitting between them. Looked up from germline, CDR1 is LNHDA and CDR2 is SQIVND (reference sequence). The CDR3 consists of 15 residues. The CDR3 DNA is TGTGCCAGTAGTATAGCCAGGGGAGGCTACAATGAGCAGTTCTTC. Amino acid sequence: CASSIARGGYNEQFF.

This clone appeared a few times. The rearrangement links TRBV12-5 to TRBJ1-2; tentative D call: TRBD1 (5 bases). In germline, CDR1 is LGHNT, CDR2 FRNRAP. The CDR3 consists of 13 residues. V lost 5 bases to trimming and J lost 4 bases, with 11 bases between them. CDR3 DNA sequence: TGTGCTAGTGGTCAGGGAAAGACCTATGGCTACACCTTC. The encoded protein is CASGQGKTYGYTF.

This clone came up once. The V and J genes are TRBV28 and TRBJ1-4, with a tentative D call TRBD1 (5 bases). Germline loops: CDR1 MDHEN, CDR2 SYDVKM. Trimming took 2 bases from V and 6 from J, leaving 10 bases between them. This CDR3 is 14 amino acids long. The CDR3 coding sequence is TGTGCCAGCAGTTTAGTACAGGATTATGAAAAACTGTTTTTT. Its translation is CASSLVQDYEKLFF.

The chain couples TRBV13 to TRBJ2-1; 7 nucleotides match TRBD2. J was trimmed by 3 bases and V by 1 base; bases with no gene match: 3. This CDR3 is 15 amino acids long. CDR1 PRHDT and CDR2 FYEKMQ come from the germline V gene (reference sequence). The CDR3 region is CASSLVAGDYNEQFF. The CDR3 DNA follows: TGTGCCAGCAGCTTAGTGGCGGGAGACTACAATGAGCAGTTCTTC.

The J gene is TRBJ1-6, the V gene TRBV4-3; a possible D gene is TRBD1 (5 bases). The CDR3 is made up of 16 amino acids. Deletions cut 0 bases from V and 6 bases from J, with 12 bases between. From germline, CDR1 is LGHNA and CDR2 YSLEER. The CDR3 spells CASSQDRGSPNSPLHF. The CDR3 DNA is TGCGCCAGCAGCCAAGATCGGGGGTCCCCTAATTCACCCCTCCACTTT.

The chain carries TRBV27 and TRBJ1-5, with D maybe TRBD1 (6 bases). The V and J ends lost 4 bases and 3 bases respectively, with 10 bases between them. From germline, CDR1 is MNHEY and CDR2 SMNVEV (reference sequence). CDR3 length equals 14 residues. CDR3 protein: CASSSDRSNQPQHF. In DNA, the CDR3 is TGTGCCAGCAGTTCAGACAGGTCCAATCAGCCCCAGCATTTT.

In this sample, this clone turned up once. This sequence joins TRBV4-3 and TRBJ2-7, with 11 bases identical to TRBD2. J lost 1 base, V lost 1 base, and 6 bases had no gene match. Germline lookup yields CDR1 LGHNA and CDR2 YSLEER. The CDR3 spans 17 residues. CDR3 loop: CASSQVGLAGGSYEQYF. CDR3 bases: TGCGCCAGCAGCCAAGTGGGGCTAGCGGGAGGTTCCTACGAGCAGTACTTC.

This clone came up once. The V gene is TRBV7-6, the J gene TRBJ2-1, with 8 positions matching TRBD1. The CDR3 consists of 17 residues. Germline lookup yields CDR1 SGHVS and CDR2 FNYEAQ. Trimming cost V 5 bases and J 4 bases; bases outside gene matches: 13. The CDR3 spells CASSVGSAGQVYNEQFF. In DNA form, the CDR3 reads TGTGCCAGCAGCGTTGGGTCCGCGGGACAGGTTTACAATGAGCAGTTCTTC.

The genes are TRBV2 and TRBJ1-2; D remains ambiguous. With 8 bases removed from V and 12 bases from J, the gap between germline ends came to 22 bases. CDR3 length: 13 amino acids. Looked up from germline, CDR1 is SNHLY and CDR2 is FYNNEI. The CDR3, as DNA: TGTGCCAGCGGTCCGGGCGTACTGAATCAAGACACCTTC. Translating it yields CASGPGVLNQDTF.

For the CDR3, the DNA is TGTGCCAGTAGTATAAGCTGGACTAGCGATGAGCAGTTCTTC. Residues: CASSISWTSDEQFF. The J gene is TRBJ2-1, the V gene TRBV19, with 9 bases fitting TRBD2. CDR1 and CDR2 (germline): LNHDA, SQIVND (reference sequence). The V gene end was trimmed by 2 bases and the J gene end by 8 bases; junction bases not matched to a gene: 4. This CDR3 region has 14 residues.

This clone showed up just once. This rearrangement joins TRBV28 to TRBJ2-5, with TRBD2 as a possible D gene (5 bases). The V end was cut by 3 bases, the J end by 2 bases, with 13 bases between. CDR1 is MDHEN, CDR2 SYDVKM, per germline. The CDR3 is made up of 15 amino acids. CDR3 sequence (DNA): TGTGCCAGCAGTTTGCAGCGGCTGAGTCAAGAGACCCAGTACTTC. It is translated as CASSLQRLSQETQYF.

The chain combines TRBV4-2 with TRBJ2-7, with a weak D call TRBD2 (5 bases). The germline CDR1 and CDR2 sequences are LGHNA and YNFKEQ. The germline V and J ends were trimmed by 0 bases and 3 bases, with 12 bases remaining between them. This CDR3 has 15 amino acids. CDR3 loop: CASSQELVGIYEQYF. DNA for the CDR3: TGTGCCAGCAGCCAAGAACTAGTTGGGATCTACGAGCAGTACTTC.

This chain connects TRBV7-3 to TRBJ2-7, with D possibly called TRBD1 or TRBD2 (5 bases each). In germline, CDR1 is SGHTA, CDR2 FQGTGA. The V end was cut by 4 bases, the J end by 1 base, with 11 bases between. This CDR3 spans 14 amino acids. The CDR3 sequence: CASSSGPQSYEQYF. The DNA for the CDR3 is TGTGCCAGCAGCTCGGGACCGCAATCCTACGAGCAGTACTTC.

V usage is TRBV19 and J usage is TRBJ1-5; TRBD1 matches at 7 bases. The CDR3 runs to 14 residues. After removal of 4 bases from V and 6 bases from J, the junction contained 6 bases not matched to a gene. Germline-derived CDR1 and CDR2 are LNHDA and SQIVND (reference sequence). This CDR3 reads CASSTGGMAQPQHF. CDR3 DNA sequence: TGTGCCAGTAGTACAGGGGGAATGGCTCAGCCCCAGCATTTT.